This T cell receptor (beta chain) comes out of a study of blood T cell repertoires in COVID-19. This CDR3 is 11 amino acids long. Per germline, CDR1 SGHRS and CDR2 YFSETQ. The V gene lost 6 bases and the J gene lost 5 bases, with 9 bases spanning the gap. Sequencing was performed with immunoSEQ multiplex PCR; in TCRdb, only in-frame clones are kept and a portion is missing. The repertoire holds about 130,000 clones, with around 80% as singletons. The sequenced sample was peripheral blood. This sequence was found in a human donor in a cohort sampled during active COVID-19. The J gene is TRBJ2-7, the V gene TRBV5-1; the D gene is possibly TRBD1 (5 bases). Here the CDR3 reads CASKVGHEQYF. CDR3 sequence (DNA): TGCGCCAGCAAGGTGGGGCACGAGCAGTACTTC.